These T cell receptor beta chains were read from a single sample in a study of cytomegalovirus exposure and HLA in healthy donors. Measured with immunoSEQ multiplex PCR; TCRdb has only the in-frame clones, and not every one. The table includes about 140,000 clones, roughly 80% detected once. What was sequenced was PBMCs. These TCRs come from a middle-aged man in good health and CMV-seronegative. CDR3s include the opening cysteine and the closing phenylalanine or tryptophan. The D gene is left open where the match is weak. Clone size appears in some rows only: once, few, many, or a class for an expanded clone.

v_call	clone_size	d_call	j_call	cdr3_nt	cdr3_aa
TRBV4-1	.	TRBD1	TRBJ1-1	TGCGCCAGCAGCCAGTCTCCGTCGACAGGGGGCGCAGCTGAAGCTTTCTTT	CASSQSPSTGGAAEAFF
TRBV28	few	.	TRBJ1-2	TGTGCCAGCATGCGGGACCGTGGCTACACCTTC	CASMRDRGYTF
TRBV9	few	.	TRBJ2-2	TGTGCCAGCAGCGTAGACACGAACACCGGGGAGCTGTTTTTT	CASSVDTNTGELFF
TRBV4-1	.	.	TRBJ2-3	TGCGCCAGCAGCAACTCCTATGGAGATGGGAGAGATACGCAGTATTTT	CASSNSYGDGRDTQYF
TRBV5-1	.	TRBD1	TRBJ2-7	TGCGCCAGCAGCTTGACAGGGGCCGGCTCCTACGAGCAGTACTTC	CASSLTGAGSYEQYF
TRBV6-1	.	.	TRBJ2-5	TGTGCCAGCAGTGTCGGGGTCCGTGAGACCCAGTACTTC	CASSVGVRETQYF
TRBV4-1	.	TRBD2	TRBJ2-3	TGCGCCAGCAGCCAATTGGGGGGGACAGATACGCAGTATTTT	CASSQLGGTDTQYF
TRBV5-1	few	TRBD1	TRBJ1-2	TGCGCCAGCAGCTTGGGAGGGACAGCTAACTATGGCTACACCTTC	CASSLGGTANYGYTF
TRBV2	.	TRBD1	TRBJ1-5	TGTGCCAGCAGTGAAGCGCTTTCTTTCAGGGGGCAAGGGAGCAATCAGCCCCAGCATTTT	CASSEALSFRGQGSNQPQHF
TRBV7-9	.	.	TRBJ1-1	TGTGCCAGCAGCTTAGTTCTGTGGGAGGACACTGAAGCTTTCTTT	CASSLVLWEDTEAFF
TRBV10-3	.	TRBD1	TRBJ1-2	TGTGCCATCAGTGGGTTCATGACAGGGGGCTATGGCTACACCTTC	CAISGFMTGGYGYTF
TRBV7-2	.	TRBD1	TRBJ1-6	TGTGCCAGCAGCTTAATGGGGGGACAGGTCGGTTCACCCCTCCACTTT	CASSLMGGQVGSPLHF
TRBV7-3	.	TRBD2	TRBJ2-1	TGTGCCAGCAGCTCAGCGGGGGGGCGGTACAATGAGCAGTTCTTC	CASSSAGGRYNEQFF
TRBV7-3	.	.	TRBJ2-7	TGTGCCAGCAGCCCACAGTCCGGCGAGCAGTACTTC	CASSPQSGEQYF
TRBV10-3	.	.	TRBJ2-7	TGTGCCATCAGTGAGGGGGCGGTCTACGAGCAGTACTTC	CAISEGAVYEQYF
TRBV27	.	TRBD1	TRBJ1-2	TGTGCCAGCAGAAAATCAGGGGGCGCCAGGGGCTACACCTTC	CASRKSGGARGYTF
TRBV7-2	.	.	TRBJ1-1	TGTGCCAGCAGCTTGAGGAGGGAAGCTTTCTTT	CASSLRREAFF
TRBV5-1	.	.	TRBJ1-2	TGCGCCACCAAATCAACCGGGACAAATAGCTATGGCTACACCTTC	CATKSTGTNSYGYTF
TRBV4-3	.	TRBD2	TRBJ2-7	TGCGCCAGCAGCCAAGACCCGGCTAGCGGGGGCTACGAGCAGTACTTC	CASSQDPASGGYEQYF
TRBV4-3	few	TRBD1	TRBJ2-6	TGCGCCAGCAGCCAAGTGCAAGGCCTGACAGGGTCTGGGGCCAACGTCCTGACTTTC	CASSQVQGLTGSGANVLTF
TRBV5-6	.	TRBD2	TRBJ2-1	TGTGCCAGCAGCTCTCCGTTTGAGCGGGGGTACTCGATCAATGAGCAGTTCTTC	CASSSPFERGYSINEQFF
TRBV27	.	.	TRBJ2-7	TGTGCCAGCAGTTTAGGGGGCAGGGGAGTCTACGAGCAGTACTTC	CASSLGGRGVYEQYF
TRBV7-3	once	.	TRBJ2-6	TGTGCCAGCAGCTTACTTGGATTGGGGGCGCGGGGGGCCAACGTCCTGACTTTC	CASSLLGLGARGANVLTF
TRBV28	.	.	TRBJ1-5	TGTGCCAGCAGTTTCGACCGGGACATTCGTAATCAGCCCCAGCATTTT	CASSFDRDIRNQPQHF
TRBV5-4	.	TRBD2	TRBJ2-7	TGTGCCAGCAGCTTGTGGGTAGCGGGATCCTTCGAGCAGTACTTC	CASSLWVAGSFEQYF
TRBV5-6	.	TRBD1	TRBJ1-5	TGTGCCAGCAGCTTCGCGACAGGGGGCAATCAGCCCCAGCATTTT	CASSFATGGNQPQHF
TRBV5-1	.	TRBD1	TRBJ2-1	TGCGCCAGCAGGGCCGCCGACAGGGGTATAAATGAGCAGTTCTTC	CASRAADRGINEQFF
TRBV30	.	TRBD1	TRBJ1-4	TGTGCCTGGAGGCCGACAGGGGTCGCGACTAATGAAAAACTGTTTTTT	CAWRPTGVATNEKLFF
TRBV4-2	.	TRBD2	TRBJ2-3	TGTGCCAGCACCGACTCTACGGGGACTAGCGGGGGACGGGATACGCAGTATTTT	CASTDSTGTSGGRDTQYF
TRBV27	.	TRBD1	TRBJ1-1	TGTGCCAGCAGTTCCGGGACAGGGCGGTTGAACACTGAAGCTTTCTTT	CASSSGTGRLNTEAFF
TRBV18	.	.	TRBJ2-7	TGTGCCAGCTCACCACGCGGGTCCGAGCAGTACTTC	CASSPRGSEQYF
TRBV28	.	TRBD1	TRBJ1-5	TGTGCCAGCAGTTTGCACAGGGGATTTCAGCCCCAGCATTTT	CASSLHRGFQPQHF
TRBV11-3	.	TRBD2	TRBJ2-1	TGTGCCAGCAGCCGAGGGACTAACTACAATGAGCAGTTCTTC	CASSRGTNYNEQFF
TRBV2	.	.	TRBJ1-3	TGTGCCAGCAGTGGGACGGCGGACAGCTCTGGAAACACCATATATTTT	CASSGTADSSGNTIYF
TRBV5-4	.	TRBD1	TRBJ1-1	TGTGCCAGCAGCCGACAGGGAGGTGAAGCTTTCTTT	CASSRQGGEAFF
TRBV7-9	.	TRBD1	TRBJ1-4	TGTGCCAGCCTGAGACAGGGGGGGGAAAAACTGTTTTTT	CASLRQGGEKLFF
TRBV4-3	.	TRBD1	TRBJ1-2	TGCGCCAGCAGCCCGGACAGGGGCAACTATGGCTACACCTTC	CASSPDRGNYGYTF
TRBV7-9	.	.	TRBJ1-4	TGTGCCAGCAGCCCCAGGCAGAGAAAGGAAAAACTGTTTTTT	CASSPRQRKEKLFF
TRBV4-2	.	TRBD1	TRBJ2-2	TGTGCCAGCAGCCACCCCGGGACAGGGCAGTGGGCCGGGGAGCTGTTTTTT	CASSHPGTGQWAGELFF
TRBV10-3	.	TRBD1	TRBJ1-5	TGTGCCAGAAGAGGACAGGGGACTCAGCCCCAGCATTTT	CARRGQGTQPQHF
TRBV6-5	once	.	TRBJ2-2	TGTGCCAGCAGTTACCGGTACCTCCCCGGGGAGCTGTTTTTT	CASSYRYLPGELFF
TRBV12-5	.	.	TRBJ1-1	TGTGCTAGTGGTTTCGGGACAGAAGCTTTCTTT	CASGFGTEAFF
TRBV7-3	.	.	TRBJ2-1	TGTGCCAGCAGCTTAACGCGGGGCCAGGGCAATGAGCAGTTCTTC	CASSLTRGQGNEQFF
TRBV9	few	TRBD1	TRBJ1-2	TGTGCCAGCAAGTCCGGGACAGGGGGCAGTGGCTACACCTTC	CASKSGTGGSGYTF
TRBV10-3	.	.	TRBJ2-7	TGTGCCATCAGTGATGCTACCGGGACAACCTACGAGCAGTACTTC	CAISDATGTTYEQYF
TRBV5-1	once	TRBD1	TRBJ1-6	TGCGCCAGCAGCTTGGGCCTACAGGGGGATAATTCACCCCTCCACTTT	CASSLGLQGDNSPLHF
TRBV7-2	.	.	TRBJ1-2	TGTGCCAGCAGCTTGCAGGGGCATGGCTACACCTTC	CASSLQGHGYTF
TRBV2	.	.	TRBJ1-5	TGTGCCAGCTCACCCCCAGGGTTACAGCCCCAGCATTTT	CASSPPGLQPQHF
TRBV7-8	once	TRBD1	TRBJ1-1	TGTGCCAGCAGCTGGACAGGGTATGCGAACACTGAAGCTTTCTTT	CASSWTGYANTEAFF
TRBV18	.	TRBD1	TRBJ2-1	TGTGCCAGCTCCGCGGGACAGGGGGCCAACAATGAGCAGTTCTTC	CASSAGQGANNEQFF
TRBV5-4	.	.	TRBJ2-7	TGTGCCAGCAGCTTGGACCAGGCGAGCTCCTACGAGCAGTACTTC	CASSLDQASSYEQYF
TRBV6-6	few	.	TRBJ1-2	TGTGCCAGCAGGCCCGCTTCAGATGGCAACTATGGCTACACCTTC	CASRPASDGNYGYTF
TRBV7-2	few	.	TRBJ1-1	TGTGCCAGCAGCTTCCGCAGCACTGAAGCTTTCTTT	CASSFRSTEAFF
TRBV15	.	TRBD1	TRBJ1-4	TGTGCCACCAGCAGAGGGGGTGTAGGGACAGGGACTAATGAAAAACTGTTTTTT	CATSRGGVGTGTNEKLFF
TRBV28	.	TRBD1	TRBJ2-7	TGTGCCAGCAGTTTGGGACAGGGTTTTTCCTACGAGCAGTACTTC	CASSLGQGFSYEQYF